The subject of this entry is one T cell receptor beta chain. Data came from immunoSEQ multiplex PCR; TCRdb stores just in-frame clones and leaves some out. The sample holds under 1,100,000 clones; about 75% are singletons and the top ten take 1.4%. This specimen comes from a study of shared clonotypes between healthy human individuals. This TCR derives from a man in his late teens or twenties in good health. Input material: memory CD4+ T cells sorted from blood. Subset meaning: CD45RA-negative fraction.

CDR3: CASRDSDAGDTQYF. The CDR3 region has the DNA TGTGCCAGTAGGGACTCCGACGCAGGAGATACGCAGTATTTT. The chain carries TRBV19 and TRBJ2-3; D possibly corresponds to TRBD2 (5 bases). The germline V gene has CDR1 LNHDA and CDR2 SQIVND (reference sequence). The V end lost 6 bases, the J end lost 5 bases, and 15 bases lay between the germline ends. The CDR3 sequence is 14 residues long.